Listed below are T cell receptor beta chains from one sample, sequenced in a study of shared clonotypes between healthy human individuals. The repertoire was sequenced with immunoSEQ multiplex PCR; TCRdb's copy has only in-frame clones and lacks some. The top ten clones hold less than 2% of a sample with roughly 680,000 clones, approximately 72% of them seen once. The sequenced material came from memory CD4+ T cells sorted from blood. The receptors derive from a young woman in good health. Each CDR3 is given with its conserved first and last residue. Each record gives: CDR3 length, D gene, clone size, J gene, V gene, CDR3 DNA, CDR3 protein. A D gene is named only where the DNA matches it firmly. Rows give clone size only sometimes, using once, few, many, or a class for an expanded clone.

15 . . TRBJ2-7 TRBV28 TGTGCCAGCAGTTTTCCCGCGGTGAGCTCCTACGAGCAGTACTTC CASSFPAVSSYEQYF
12 . . TRBJ1-1 TRBV28 TGTGCCAGCAGGAGGGATAACACTGAAGCTTTCTTT CASRRDNTEAFF
15 . once TRBJ2-3 TRBV5-1 TGCGCCAGCAGACGATCGGGGGAGGAAACAGATACGCAGTATTTT CASRRSGEETDTQYF
15 TRBD2 . TRBJ2-1 TRBV7-6 TGTGCCAGCAGCTTATCAGCGGGGAAATACAATGAGCAGTTCTTC CASSLSAGKYNEQFF
17 TRBD2 . TRBJ2-5 TRBV15 TGTGCCACCAGCAGTGAAGGGACTAGCGGGTACCAAGAGACCCAGTACTTC CATSSEGTSGYQETQYF
15 . . TRBJ1-1 TRBV6-5 TGTGCCAGCACTCAATTGAGTGGGGTGAACACTGAAGCTTTCTTT CASTQLSGVNTEAFF
14 TRBD1 . TRBJ2-1 TRBV6-1 TGTGCCAGCAGACCGGGACAGGACCGGCGGGAGCAGTTCTTC CASRPGQDRREQFF
16 TRBD2 . TRBJ2-1 TRBV5-1 TGCGCCAGCAGCTTGGCCGGCGGGAGGGCGGGGGATGAGCAGTTCTTC CASSLAGGRAGDEQFF
15 . . TRBJ2-5 TRBV6-6 TGTGCCAGCAGTTCTTGGGAACTGCTGCGGGAGACCCAGTACTTC CASSSWELLRETQYF
15 TRBD1 . TRBJ2-2 TRBV25-1 TGTGCCAGCAGATCCGGGACAGGGGAAACCGGGGAGCTGTTTTTT CASRSGTGETGELFF
14 . . TRBJ2-7 TRBV2 TGTGCCAGCAGGGCCCCTCCTCCCGAAGGGACGCAGTACTTC CASRAPPPEGTQYF
14 TRBD1 . TRBJ2-7 TRBV7-2 TGTGCCAGCATCGCGGACAGGGGGCTATACGAGCAGTACTTC CASIADRGLYEQYF
17 . . TRBJ2-1 TRBV10-3 TGTGCCATCAGTGAGTCGGGGGGGCTGGGCTCCTACAATGAGCAGTTCTTC CAISESGGLGSYNEQFF
12 . . TRBJ2-3 TRBV29-1 TGCAGCGTTCGACAGACCACAGATACGCAGTATTTT CSVRQTTDTQYF
16 . . TRBJ2-1 TRBV7-2 TGTGCCAGCAGCGTGGGGTTGAGGAACTCCTACAATGAGCAGTTCTTC CASSVGLRNSYNEQFF
13 . . TRBJ2-1 TRBV21-1 TGTGCCAGCCCGGAGGGTTTCTCGAATGAGCAGTTCTTC CASPEGFSNEQFF
15 TRBD2 . TRBJ2-3 TRBV5-4 TGTGCCAGCAGCCCTCGCGGGAGTATGAGAGATACGCAGTATTTT CASSPRGSMRDTQYF
12 . . TRBJ2-7 TRBV5-5 TGTGCCAGCAGCTTGGAACTTTACGAGCAGTACTTC CASSLELYEQYF
15 . . TRBJ1-5 TRBV12-5 TGTGCTAGTGGTTTGGGAGGGAACAGCAATCAGCCCCAGCATTTT CASGLGGNSNQPQHF
14 . . TRBJ1-1 TRBV28 TGTGCCAGCAGCCCCGGTATAGGGCGGACTGAAGCTTTCTTT CASSPGIGRTEAFF
15 TRBD2 . TRBJ2-4 TRBV19 TGTGCCAGTAGCACCGGACTAGCGGTAAAAAACATTCAGTACTTC CASSTGLAVKNIQYF
15 TRBD2 once TRBJ2-3 TRBV9 TGTGCCAGCAGCGTCTCTAGCGGCGGCACAGATACGCAGTATTTT CASSVSSGGTDTQYF
15 . . TRBJ1-3 TRBV28 TGTGCCAGCAGTCCTACCGGGACACAAGAAAACACCATATATTTT CASSPTGTQENTIYF
15 TRBD1 . TRBJ2-1 TRBV2 TGTGCCAGCAGTTTCGCCAGGGGGCTGAACAATGAGCAGTTCTTC CASSFARGLNNEQFF
15 TRBD1 once TRBJ1-5 TRBV11-3 TGTGCCAGCAGCGATGGACAGGGGGCAAAGCAGCCCCAGCATTTT CASSDGQGAKQPQHF
14 TRBD2 . TRBJ2-1 TRBV6-5 TGTGCCAGCAGTTACCGAGGGAGGGCGGGAGAGCAGTTCTTC CASSYRGRAGEQFF
15 . . TRBJ1-2 TRBV7-2 TGTGCCAGCACAGGGATGGGGAAGGCTAACTATGGCTACACCTTC CASTGMGKANYGYTF
12 . . TRBJ1-3 TRBV30 TGTGCCTGGAGTGTACATCCGGGACCCGCGTATTTT CAWSVHPGPAYF
12 TRBD1 . TRBJ1-2 TRBV6-5 TGTGCCAGCAGCCGACAGGGCTATGGCTACACCTTC CASSRQGYGYTF
15 TRBD1 . TRBJ1-2 TRBV4-2 TGTGCCAGCAGCCAGGCCTCCGGGACAGGGTATGGCTACACCTTC CASSQASGTGYGYTF
16 . . TRBJ2-3 TRBV2 TGTGCCAGCAGTGGCGAAGTCGACCCGGGCACAGATACGCAGTATTTT CASSGEVDPGTDTQYF
13 . once TRBJ1-1 TRBV6-1 TGTGCCAGCAGCCCATGGACGGCGATTGAAGCTTTCTTT CASSPWTAIEAFF
12 . once TRBJ2-7 TRBV2 TGTGCCAGCAGACTAGGCTCCTACGAGCAGTACTTC CASRLGSYEQYF
14 . . TRBJ2-7 TRBV7-2 TGTGCCAGCAGCCCCAGAGGGAACTCCTACGAGCAGTACTTC CASSPRGNSYEQYF
15 TRBD2 . TRBJ2-1 TRBV6-5 TGTGCCACAGAAAATTTTGGCGGGAGTATAAATGAGCAGTTCTTC CATENFGGSINEQFF
17 TRBD1 . TRBJ1-1 TRBV15 TGTGCCACCAGCAGAGATCCCCTCGACAGGGGGAACACTGAAGCTTTCTTT CATSRDPLDRGNTEAFF
17 . . TRBJ1-5 TRBV2 TGTGCCAGCAGTGAAGCGCTCGGCAGGGCCAGGGCTCAGCCCCAGCATTTT CASSEALGRARAQPQHF
13 . . TRBJ1-4 TRBV15 TGTGCCACCAGCCGGACACCTTCAGAAAAACTGTTTTTT CATSRTPSEKLFF
17 TRBD2 . TRBJ2-1 TRBV5-1 TGCGCCAGCAGCTTGACCACTAGCGGGAGGGCCTGGGGTGAGCAGTTCTTC CASSLTTSGRAWGEQFF
13 TRBD1 . TRBJ1-2 TRBV11-2 TGTGCCAGCAGCTACCGGGACAGACCTGGCTACACCTTC CASSYRDRPGYTF
17 . . TRBJ2-1 TRBV4-1 TGCGCCAGCAGCCAGGCTTCCCAGGGGGGGCCCTACAATGAGCAGTTCTTC CASSQASQGGPYNEQFF
19 . . TRBJ2-1 TRBV9 TGTGCCAGCAGCGTACGCCCCCGGCAAACGGGAGAGTTTGACAATGAGCAGTTCTTC CASSVRPRQTGEFDNEQFF
14 . . TRBJ2-2 TRBV6-5 TGTGCCAGCAGTAATCCGGGGAACACCGGGGAGCTGTTTTTT CASSNPGNTGELFF
16 TRBD1 . TRBJ2-2 TRBV7-8 TGTGCCAGCAGCTTGCGAGACAGGGGATACACCGGGGAGCTGTTTTTT CASSLRDRGYTGELFF
16 . . TRBJ1-2 TRBV2 TGTGCCAGCACCAGAAGCAGGCGTACACAGAACTATGGCTACACCTTC CASTRSRRTQNYGYTF
12 TRBD1 once TRBJ1-2 TRBV29-1 TGCAGCGTTCCCAAGGGGGCATCTGGCTACACCTTC CSVPKGASGYTF
16 TRBD2 . TRBJ2-2 TRBV25-1 TGTGCCAGCAGCCGTTTGGGGAGGGATCACACCGGGGAGCTGTTTTTT CASSRLGRDHTGELFF
12 . . TRBJ1-1 TRBV5-1 TGCGCCAGCAGCTTGGGCTACACTGAAGCTTTCTTT CASSLGYTEAFF
14 TRBD1 . TRBJ1-4 TRBV28 TGTGCCAGCAGTTTTAGCGGCAGGGGGGGAAAACTGTTTTTT CASSFSGRGGKLFF
14 . . TRBJ2-7 TRBV6-6 TGTGCCAGCAGTCAAGCCCGGAGCTCCTACGAGCAGTACTTC CASSQARSSYEQYF
14 . . TRBJ2-2 TRBV25-1 TGTGCCAGCAGCCCAATGGGGGTTACCGGGGAGCTGTTTTTT CASSPMGVTGELFF
14 . . TRBJ1-1 TRBV28 TGTGCCAGCTTCACGCCTGGGGGGAACACTGAAGCTTTCTTT CASFTPGGNTEAFF
18 TRBD1 . TRBJ2-6 TRBV19 TGTGCCAGTCATCCAACAGGGGGCTACAACTCTGGGGCCAACGTCCTGACTTTC CASHPTGGYNSGANVLTF
12 . . TRBJ1-2 TRBV29-1 TGCAGCGTTGAAGGGCAGGGGAGTGGCTACACCTTC CSVEGQGSGYTF
15 . few TRBJ2-6 TRBV5-1 TGCGCCAGCAGCTCCGGGGACTTTGGGGCCAACGTCCTGACTTTC CASSSGDFGANVLTF